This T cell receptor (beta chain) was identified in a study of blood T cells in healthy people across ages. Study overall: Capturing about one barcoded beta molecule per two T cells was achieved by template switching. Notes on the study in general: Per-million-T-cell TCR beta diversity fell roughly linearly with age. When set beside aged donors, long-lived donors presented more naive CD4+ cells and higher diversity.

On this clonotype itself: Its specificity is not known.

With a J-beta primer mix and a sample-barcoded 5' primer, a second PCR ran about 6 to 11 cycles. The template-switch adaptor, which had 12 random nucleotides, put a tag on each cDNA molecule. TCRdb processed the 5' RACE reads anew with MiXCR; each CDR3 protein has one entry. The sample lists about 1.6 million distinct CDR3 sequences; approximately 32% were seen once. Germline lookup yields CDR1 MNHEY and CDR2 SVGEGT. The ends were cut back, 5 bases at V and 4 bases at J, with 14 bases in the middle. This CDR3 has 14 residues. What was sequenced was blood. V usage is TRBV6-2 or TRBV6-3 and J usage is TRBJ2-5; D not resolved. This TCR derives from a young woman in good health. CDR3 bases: TGTGCCAGCAGTCTTAACAGCCTCCCAGAGACCCAGTACTTC. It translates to CASSLNSLPETQYF.